Presented here are 26 T cell receptor beta chains from one specimen sequenced in a study of follicular helper T cells after annual influenza vaccination (TCRdb year 2017). Receptors were amplified or captured by the immunoSEQ multiplex PCR assay. TCRdb obtained this table from immuneACCESS and retained in-frame rearrangements with V and J assigned. These tables miss some clones; where compared with another copy, unresolved V genes account for less than half of the shortfall, and the remainder is unexplained. Within this sample are around 10,000 clones, with more than 65% of them counted one time only. Approximately 0.91% of the sample goes to the ten largest clones. This specimen's time point label, per the study, means: 2014-2015 season, pre-vaccination. The source was CXCR5- memory CD4+ T cells sorted from blood, collected on the day of influenza vaccination. This specimen's cell subset or site label, per the study, means: CXCR5- memory CD4 T cells. The source is an adult who received the influenza vaccine.

The chain has TRBV7-7 and TRBJ2-3; D is unclear. Germline CDR1 is SSHAT and CDR2 is FNYEAQ (reference sequence). The CDR3 is 13 residues long. Trimming took off 2 bases at V and 1 base at J, with 4 bases between the two ends. The CDR3 sequence is CASSLSGTDTQYF. The CDR3 region has the DNA TGTGCCAGCAGCTTAAGTGGCACAGATACGCAGTATTTT.

The rearrangement uses TRBV19 and TRBJ1-2; no firm D call. The CDR3 is 14 amino acids. The germline V and J ends were trimmed by 5 bases and 8 bases, with 18 bases remaining between them. Germline assignment: CDR1 LNHDA and CDR2 SQIVND (reference sequence). CDR3 in DNA: TGTGCCAGTAGTCCACACCCCCCTTCCGGCGGCTACACCTTC. It is translated as CASSPHPPSGGYTF.

The chain employs TRBV28 and TRBJ1-5, with D uncertain. V lost 6 bases to trimming and J lost 5 bases, with 5 bases between them. The CDR3 spans 11 residues. CDR1 and CDR2 from the germline V gene are MDHEN and SYDVKM. For the CDR3, the DNA is TGTGCCAGCAGCTCTGATCAGCCCCAGCATTTT. It translates to CASSSDQPQHF. The full variable domain, its missing parts supplied by reference TRBV28 and TRBJ1-5, is DVKVTQSSRYLVKRTGEKVFLECVQDMDHENMFWYRQDPGLGLRLIYFSYDVKMKEKGDIPEGYSVSREKKERFSLILESASTNQTSMYLCASSSDQPQHFGDGTRLSIL.

This sequence joins TRBV10-3 and TRBJ2-2; TRBD1 aligns across 8 bases. Trimming cost V 1 base and J 3 bases; bases outside gene matches: 10. Looked up from germline, CDR1 is ENHRY and CDR2 is SYGVKD. The CDR3 contains 18 residues. The CDR3 sequence: CAISELGRGLSDTGELFF. CDR3 DNA sequence: TGTGCCATCAGTGAGTTGGGCAGGGGGCTGTCAGACACCGGGGAGCTGTTTTTT.

The chain has TRBV9 and TRBJ2-3; 8 bases match TRBD2. Trimming took 4 bases from V and 1 from J; bases not matched to a gene: 2. Germline-derived CDR1 and CDR2 are SGDLS and YYNGEE. The CDR3 loop spans 14 amino acids. The CDR3 region has the DNA TGTGCCAGCAGCTTTAGCGGGGGCACAGATACGCAGTATTTT. As protein: CASSFSGGTDTQYF.

The CDR3 reads CASSLRLRGYSNQPQHF. The CDR3 bases are TGTGCCAGCAGCCTCCGCCTCAGGGGGTATAGCAATCAGCCCCAGCATTTT. This sequence joins TRBV7-8 and TRBJ1-5; 7 bases align to TRBD1. CDR3 length equals 17 residues. The V gene end was trimmed by 5 bases and the J gene end by 0 bases; junction bases not matched to a gene: 10. The germline V gene has CDR1 SGHVS and CDR2 FQNEAQ.

The gene calls are TRBV18 and TRBJ1-3, with 7 bases that match TRBD1. This CDR3 contains 16 residues. CDR1 and CDR2 (germline): KGHSH, LQKENI. The junction had 5 bases not matched to a gene; V was cut back by 3 bases and J by 0 bases. Here the CDR3 reads CASSPYPGGSGNTIYF. CDR3 nucleotides: TGTGCCAGCTCACCTTATCCAGGGGGCTCTGGAAACACCATATATTTT.

The rearrangement links TRBV6-5 to TRBJ2-3; D not certain. The V end lost 6 bases, the J end lost 2 bases, and 9 bases lay between the germline ends. CDR1 and CDR2 from the germline V gene are MNHEY and SVGAGI. The CDR3 totals 13 residues. The CDR3 reads CASRQTYTDTQYF. The CDR3 DNA sequence: TGTGCCAGCAGGCAGACTTACACAGATACGCAGTATTTT.

The J gene is TRBJ2-6, the V gene TRBV27; no reliable D call. V lost 6 bases and J 0 bases, leaving 3 bases between the germline ends. This CDR3 is 13 amino acids long. CDR1 is MNHEY and CDR2 is SMNVEV in the germline V gene (reference sequence). Here the CDR3 reads CASRSSGANVLTF. The DNA of the CDR3 is TGTGCCAGCAGGAGCTCTGGGGCCAACGTCCTGACTTTC.

V is TRBV19 and J is TRBJ1-2; 7 bases map to TRBD1. The CDR3 contains 13 residues. Trimming cost V 5 bases and J 8 bases; bases outside gene matches: 8. Germline CDR1 is LNHDA and CDR2 is SQIVND (reference sequence). CDR3 bases: TGTGCCAGTAGTGCAGGGGGGTCTCGCGGCTACACCTTC. Amino acid sequence: CASSAGGSRGYTF.

V usage is TRBV28 and J usage is TRBJ1-4; D call uncertain. There are 13 residues in the CDR3. Trimming removed 6 bases from V and 4 bases from J, with 9 bases in between. Per germline, CDR1 MDHEN and CDR2 SYDVKM. This CDR3 is CASSDTLNEKLFF. The DNA for the CDR3 is TGTGCCAGCAGCGACACCCTTAATGAAAAACTGTTTTTT.

This sequence joins TRBV2 and TRBJ2-1; D not resolved. Trimming took off 4 bases at V and 4 bases at J, with 14 bases between the two ends. Germline CDR1 reads SNHLY; CDR2 reads FYNNEI. The CDR3 totals 15 residues. CDR3 amino acids: CASSVGGNPYNEQFF. As DNA, the CDR3 is TGTGCCAGCAGTGTAGGCGGAAATCCATACAATGAGCAGTTCTTC.

The rearrangement links TRBV28 to TRBJ2-6; D not resolved. This CDR3 has 19 residues. Germline lookup yields CDR1 MDHEN and CDR2 SYDVKM. V was trimmed by 5 bases and J by 0 bases, leaving 20 bases between them. CDR3 DNA: TGTGCCAGCAGTGGACCAAGGACCACCTGGGACTCTGGGGCCAACGTCCTGACTTTC. It translates to CASSGPRTTWDSGANVLTF. The full variable domain, completed using reference TRBV28 and TRBJ2-6, is DVKVTQSSRYLVKRTGEKVFLECVQDMDHENMFWYRQDPGLGLRLIYFSYDVKMKEKGDIPEGYSVSREKKERFSLILESASTNQTSMYLCASSGPRTTWDSGANVLTFGAGSRLTVL.

This sequence joins TRBV6-5 and TRBJ2-6; no clear D. This CDR3 is built from 16 residues. Germline V gene data show CDR1 as MNHEY and CDR2 as SVGAGI. V lost 2 bases to trimming and J lost 0 bases, with 8 bases between them. CDR3 sequence (DNA): TGTGCCAGCAGTTACAGATTCCACTCTGGGGCCAACGTCCTGACTTTC. Translated, it gives CASSYRFHSGANVLTF.

The V gene is TRBV11-3, the J gene TRBJ2-5; TRBD2 agrees at 8 bases. The CDR3 is made up of 16 amino acids. The junction had 13 bases not matched to a gene; V was cut back by 5 bases and J by 5 bases. Per the germline V gene, CDR1 is SGHNT and CDR2 is YENEEA. CDR3 sequence reads: CASSLRASGSVETQYF. CDR3 sequence (DNA): TGTGCCAGCAGCCTACGCGCAAGCGGGAGTGTGGAGACCCAGTACTTC. The whole variable domain, filled in from reference TRBV11-3 and TRBJ2-5, reads EAGVVQSPRYKIIEKKQPVAFWCNPISGHNTLYWYLQNLGQGPELLIRYENEEAVDDSQLPKDRFSAERLKGVDSTLKIQPAELGDSAVYLCASSLRASGSVETQYFGPGTRLLVL.

V is TRBV29-1 and J is TRBJ1-4, with D maybe TRBD1 (6 bases). From germline, CDR1 is SQVTM and CDR2 ANQGSEA. With 3 bases removed from V and 5 bases from J, the gap between germline ends came to 10 bases. The CDR3 is 13 amino acids. CDR3 DNA: TGCAGCGTTGAGGCAGGGGTGAATGAAAAACTGTTTTTT. It encodes CSVEAGVNEKLFF.

A few counts support this clone. The V call is TRBV7-8, the J call TRBJ1-6, with a possible D match to TRBD1 (6 bases). The CDR3 loop spans 15 amino acids. The germline V gene has CDR1 SGHVS and CDR2 FQNEAQ. Deletions cut 1 base from V and 7 bases from J, with 11 bases between. In DNA, the CDR3 is TGTGCCAGCAGCTTAGGACAGGCCTTAAATTCACCCCTCCACTTT. It translates to CASSLGQALNSPLHF. Together with reference TRBV7-8 and TRBJ1-6, the CDR3 gives the full variable domain: GAGVSQSPRYKVAKRGQDVALRCDPISGHVSLFWYQQALGQGPEFLTYFQNEAQLDKSGLPSDRFFAERPEGSVSTLKIQRTQQEDSAVYLCASSLGQALNSPLHFGNGTRLTVT.

This clone showed up just a few times. The chain carries TRBV4-3 and TRBJ2-3; D unresolved. Trimming took 2 bases from V and 1 from J, leaving 7 bases between them. Germline CDR1 is LGHNA and CDR2 is YSLEER. The CDR3 is 14 residues long. The CDR3 loop reads CASSQNRGTDTQYF. As DNA, the CDR3 is TGCGCCAGCAGCCAAAATAGGGGCACAGATACGCAGTATTTT.

The chain combines TRBV27 with TRBJ2-3, with 15 bases identical to TRBD2. This CDR3 is 18 amino acids long. CDR1 is MNHEY, CDR2 SMNVEV, per germline (reference sequence). Unmatched junction bases numbered 7, after V lost 5 bases and J lost 1 base. This CDR3 reads CASSPGLAGGFGTDTQYF. The CDR3 coding sequence is TGTGCCAGCAGTCCGGGACTAGCGGGAGGTTTTGGCACAGATACGCAGTATTTT.

The genes are TRBV10-2 and TRBJ2-6, with 10 bases matching TRBD1. Trimming at V came to 4 bases and at J to 3 bases, leaving 6 bases not matched to a gene. CDR1 WSHSY and CDR2 SAAADI come from the germline V gene. The CDR3 loop spans 17 amino acids. The DNA for the CDR3 is TGCGCCAGCAGTGCGACAGGGGGCGGGAGTGGGGCCAACGTCCTGACTTTC. It is translated as CASSATGGGSGANVLTF.

The CDR3 here is CASSLLGGGGTEAFF. In DNA form, the CDR3 reads TGCGCCAGCAGCTTGTTGGGCGGGGGAGGGACTGAAGCTTTCTTT. The genes are TRBV5-1 and TRBJ1-1; TRBD1 is a possible D gene (5 bases). The V end was cut by 1 base, the J end by 5 bases, with 15 bases between. CDR1 and CDR2 from the germline V gene are SGHRS and YFSETQ. The CDR3 has 15 residues.

This clone has just a few counts. The CDR3 DNA reads TGTGCCAGCAGCTTAGGTCGCGAGCAGTACTTC. Amino acids: CASSLGREQYF. The rearrangement uses TRBV7-9 and TRBJ2-7; D is uncertain. Trimming shortened V by 1 base and J by 6 bases, and 4 bases separated the two germline ends. This CDR3 spans 11 amino acids. The V gene's germline CDR1 is SEHNR and CDR2 FQNEAQ (reference sequence).

This chain uses TRBV7-6 with TRBJ1-1, with D hard to call. The V gene's germline CDR1 is SGHVS and CDR2 FNYEAQ. The ends were cut back, 5 bases at V and 1 base at J, with 14 bases in the middle. This CDR3 region has 15 residues. In DNA form, the CDR3 reads TGTGCCAGCAGCCCAGAGGGAGGGAGGAACACTGAAGCTTTCTTT. It translates to CASSPEGGRNTEAFF.

This clone showed up just once. The chain has TRBV7-2 and TRBJ1-5, with unresolved D. The CDR3 runs 16 residues. Trimming left V 5 bases short and J 2 bases short, with 16 bases between. CDR1 and CDR2 from the germline V gene are SGHTA and FQGNSA. CDR3: CASSIDPPQGNQPQHF. Here the CDR3 DNA reads TGTGCCAGCAGCATCGATCCTCCGCAGGGCAATCAGCCCCAGCATTTT.

The V gene is TRBV7-2, the J gene TRBJ2-6, with D possibly TRBD2 on 5 matching bases. This CDR3 has 14 amino acids. Trimming took off 5 bases at V and 4 bases at J, with 9 bases between the two ends. CDR1 and CDR2 from the germline V gene are SGHTA and FQGNSA. In DNA form, the CDR3 reads TGTGCCAGCAGCCTTAGCGAGGGGGCCAACGTCCTGACTTTC. This translates into CASSLSEGANVLTF.

In this sample, this clone turned up a few times. The chain recombines TRBV7-2 with TRBJ2-7, with 8 bases lining up with TRBD1. There are 14 residues in the CDR3. V lost 1 base to trimming and J lost 3 bases; unmatched junction nucleotides: 2. CDR1 SGHTA and CDR2 FQGNSA come from the germline V gene. Here the CDR3 DNA reads TGTGCCAGCAGCTTAGGGACAGGGAACTACGAGCAGTACTTC. It specifies CASSLGTGNYEQYF. Filled out from reference TRBV7-2 and TRBJ2-7, the complete variable domain reads GAGVSQSPSNKVTEKGKDVELRCDPISGHTALYWYRQSLGQGLEFLIYFQGNSAPDKSGLPSDRFSAERTGGSVSTLTIQRTQQEDSAVYLCASSLGTGNYEQYFGPGTRLTVT.